Reported below is one T cell receptor (beta chain). The data are from a study of blood T cell repertoires in COVID-19. Recovered status applied to Cohort 3 donors who had two consecutive negative PCRs. It also applied to those with clearance or with symptom resolution. Libraries were prepared by immunoSEQ multiplex PCR; TCRdb keeps only in-frame clonotypes and omits some of them. The data contain about 230,000 clones, approximately 80% of them singletons. There are 16 residues in the CDR3. The junction had 6 bases not matched to a gene; V was cut back by 3 bases and J by 4 bases. The germline V gene has CDR1 KGHSH and CDR2 LQKENI.

This sequence joins TRBV18 and TRBJ2-3; 11 nucleotides line up with TRBD1. The receptor was isolated from a man aged 55 to 70 who had recovered from COVID-19. The specimen sequenced was PBMCs or T cells enriched from blood (not recorded which). The CDR3: CASSPAGTGGSDTQYF. Written as DNA, the CDR3 is TGTGCCAGCTCACCGGCGGGGACAGGGGGTTCAGATACGCAGTATTTT. Variable domain in full (rest from reference TRBV18 and TRBJ2-3): NAGVMQNPRHLVRRRGQEARLRCSPMKGHSHVYWYRQLPEEGLKFMVYLQKENIIDESGMPKERFSAEFPKEGPSILRIQQVVRGDSAAYFCASSPAGTGGSDTQYFGPGTRLTVL.